This TCR beta chain was profiled in a study of T cells in Graves' hyperthyroidism and ophthalmopathy. About the study: Sampling of peripheral blood happened at initial diagnosis, prior to any treatment. Findings and caveats of the study: By a 13 V-J model, ophthalmopathy was set apart from stable hyperthyroidism.

V shed 6 bases and J shed 2 bases, with 19 bases lying between them. The CDR3 has 17 amino acids. RNA transcripts gave rise to amplified TCR beta CDR3 regions. HTBI primers drove first-round RT-PCR of the TCR CDR3. MiXCR was run by TCRdb on the multiplex PCR reads, yielding one entry per CDR3 protein. The sample contains approximately 400,000 distinct CDR3 sequences, about a sixth of which appear only once. Participants, patients aged 18 to 65, had newly diagnosed hyperthyroidism with a duration under 2 months. Uncontrolled infection, other autoimmune disease, pregnancy and lactation each barred patients from inclusion. This clonotype was observed many times. What it binds is not known.

Sequenced input: blood. This rearrangement joins TRBV12-3 or TRBV12-4 to TRBJ2-2; unclear D gene. This receptor was identified in a woman aged 18-30 years with Graves' hyperthyroidism. The CDR3 DNA sequence: TGTGCCAGCAGCATCTCGGGCCTCCTGGGTAACACCGGGGAGCTGTTTTTT. Its translation: CASSISGLLGNTGELFF.